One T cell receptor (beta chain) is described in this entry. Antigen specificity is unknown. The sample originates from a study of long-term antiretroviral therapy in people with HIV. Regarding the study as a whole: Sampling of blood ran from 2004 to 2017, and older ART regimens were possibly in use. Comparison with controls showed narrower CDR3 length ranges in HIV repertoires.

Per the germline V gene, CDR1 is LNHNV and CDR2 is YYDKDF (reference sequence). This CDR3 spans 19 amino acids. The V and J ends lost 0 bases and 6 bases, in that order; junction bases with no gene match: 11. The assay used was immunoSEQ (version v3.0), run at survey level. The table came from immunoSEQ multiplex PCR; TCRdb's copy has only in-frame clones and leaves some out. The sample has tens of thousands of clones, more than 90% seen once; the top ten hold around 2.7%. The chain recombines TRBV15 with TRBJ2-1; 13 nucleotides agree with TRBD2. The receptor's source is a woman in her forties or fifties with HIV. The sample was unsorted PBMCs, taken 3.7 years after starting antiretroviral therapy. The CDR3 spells CATSRDTRRLAGGFNEQFF. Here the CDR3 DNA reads TGTGCCACCAGCAGAGATACCCGCCGACTAGCGGGGGGATTCAATGAGCAGTTCTTC.